The rows below give T cell receptor beta chains drawn from one sample of a study of T cells after yellow fever vaccination. TCRdb recomputed calls from the 5' RACE reads with MiXCR, one row per CDR3 protein. The data contain about 400,000 distinct CDR3 sequences, roughly 6.1% of them singletons. This specimen was PBMCs, taken 5 days after the yellow fever booster vaccination. These receptors were collected from a man between 25 and 39 years old who received the YFV17D yellow fever vaccine. Both conserved end residues are part of each CDR3. Fields, in order: V gene, D gene, J gene, clone size, CDR3 DNA, CDR3 protein. A D gene is named only where the DNA matches it firmly. Size tells how often a clone was seen (once, few, many) or the class of an expanded clone, and some rows leave it out.

TRBV7-2	TRBD2	TRBJ2-1	NA	TGTGCCAGCAGCTTAGCAGGAGGGACTAGCGGGAGCTACAATGAGCAGTTCTTC	CASSLAGGTSGSYNEQFF
TRBV2	NA	TRBJ1-1	few	TGTCAAGTGTTGGAGAACACTGAAGCTTTCTTT	CQVLENTEAFF
TRBV5-6	NA	TRBJ2-4	NA	TGTGCCAGCAGCTTTAGGAGGGTGTTGGCGGATTTAGCCAAAAACATTCAGTACTTC	CASSFRRVLADLAKNIQYF
TRBV6-1	NA	TRBJ2-3	few	TGTGCCAGCAGTGAACCCCTGGGCCCGGGTCGCACAGATACGCAGTATTTT	CASSEPLGPGRTDTQYF
TRBV7-2	TRBD2	TRBJ2-7	many	TGTGCCAGCAGCCCACGGGGACTAGCGGGAGGGTACGAGCAGTACTTC	CASSPRGLAGGYEQYF
TRBV5-4	NA	TRBJ2-2	NA	TGTGCCAGCAGCCCGGATTCGTTCCAGGGTGGCACCGGGGAGCTGTTTTTT	CASSPDSFQGGTGELFF
TRBV7-2	NA	TRBJ2-2	many	TGTGCCAGCAGCCCCCTAAAGGAGGAGCTGTTTTTT	CASSPLKEELFF
TRBV6-5	NA	TRBJ1-1	many	TGTGCCAGCAGTTGGGCATCTTTGGCCCCTGGCACTGAAGCTTTCTTT	CASSWASLAPGTEAFF
TRBV3-1	NA	TRBJ1-1	NA	TGTGCCAGCAGCCAGGGGCTAACTGAAGCTTTCTTT	CASSQGLTEAFF
TRBV7-2	TRBD2	TRBJ2-5	few	TGTGCCAGCAGGCGTAGCGGGAGGGGGGAGACCCAGTACTTC	CASRRSGRGETQYF
TRBV21-1	NA	TRBJ2-1	many	TGTGCCAGCAGCAAAGTAGAGCGGGAGAACTACAATGAGCAGTTCTTC	CASSKVERENYNEQFF
TRBV7-9	TRBD1	TRBJ1-2	few	TGTGCCAGCAGCTTAGACCCGGGACAGGGATTCTATGGCTACACCTTC	CASSLDPGQGFYGYTF
TRBV2	TRBD1	TRBJ1-1	many	TGTGCCAGTAACAGGGGCACTGAAGCTTTCTTT	CASNRGTEAFF
TRBV7-2	NA	TRBJ2-3	few	TGTGCCAGCAGGCGAGGGGGGGATACGCAGTATTTT	CASRRGGDTQYF